Following are 16 T cell receptor beta chains from one sample sequenced in a study of cytomegalovirus exposure and HLA in healthy donors. The PCR had 60 Vbeta and 13 Jbeta primers. The table came from immunoSEQ multiplex PCR; TCRdb's copy has only in-frame clones and leaves some out. The data contain over 55,000 clones, 65% to 70% of them singletons. What was sequenced was PBMCs. Receptors were obtained from a man in his forties in good health and CMV-seropositive.

This chain links TRBV4-2 with TRBJ1-4; 7 bases line up with TRBD1. Germline V gene lookup returns CDR1 LGHNA and CDR2 YNFKEQ. The CDR3 totals 16 residues. V was pared by 1 base and J by 4 bases, with 6 bases of the junction left unmatched. The CDR3 DNA is TGTGCCAGCAGCCAAGGGGCCGGGACAGTTAATGAAAAACTGTTTTTT. This gives the protein CASSQGAGTVNEKLFF.

This clone was counted only a few times. The chain couples TRBV7-2 to TRBJ2-7, with D perhaps matching TRBD1 (5 bases). Germline V gives CDR1 SGHTA, CDR2 FQGNSA. This CDR3 is 15 amino acids long. The V and J ends lost 5 bases and 2 bases respectively, with 16 bases between them. The CDR3 reads CASSAYPTVPYEQYF. The DNA for the CDR3 is TGTGCCAGCAGCGCATACCCGACAGTACCCTACGAGCAGTACTTC.

V and J are TRBV29-1 and TRBJ2-4, with 8 positions matching TRBD1. Germline CDR1 is SQVTM and CDR2 is ANQGSEA. The V segment lost 4 bases and the J segment 8 bases; nucleotides outside the gene matches: 7. The CDR3 runs to 13 residues. In nucleotides, the CDR3 is TGCAGCGTTGCGAGACAGGGGCTGGACATTCAGTACTTC. Protein product: CSVARQGLDIQYF.

The chain links TRBV11-3 to TRBJ2-3; a weak D match, TRBD2 (6 bases). V lost 5 bases to trimming and J lost 9 bases, with 15 bases between them. The CDR3 has 13 residues. The germline gives CDR1 SGHNT, CDR2 YENEEA. CDR3 nucleotide sequence: TGTGCCAGCAGCCTCGAGGCGGGGAACACGCAGTATTTT. Encoded protein: CASSLEAGNTQYF.

This chain joins TRBV10-3 and TRBJ1-6; TRBD1 might be the D (6 bases). The germline CDR1 and CDR2 sequences are ENHRY and SYGVKD. This CDR3 contains 14 residues. The V end lost 2 bases, the J end lost 10 bases, and 12 bases lay between the germline ends. CDR3 sequence: CAISEQGQNSPLHF. The CDR3 DNA reads as TGTGCCATCAGTGAGCAGGGGCAGAACTCACCCCTCCACTTT.

The chain employs TRBV18 and TRBJ2-3; D unresolved. The CDR3 runs 14 residues. V dropped 1 base and J dropped 0 bases, with 5 bases sitting between them. Germline lookup yields CDR1 KGHSH and CDR2 LQKENI. CDR3 amino acids: CASSPLSSTDTQYF. The CDR3 nucleotides are TGTGCCAGCTCACCACTCTCTAGCACAGATACGCAGTATTTT.

The CDR3 loop reads CASSGNGQNQPQHF. The DNA for the CDR3 is TGTGCCAGCTCAGGGAATGGACAGAATCAGCCCCAGCATTTT. This chain uses TRBV18 with TRBJ1-5, with a weak D call TRBD1 (6 bases). The V gene lost 5 bases and the J gene lost 4 bases, with 12 bases spanning the gap. Germline lookup yields CDR1 KGHSH and CDR2 LQKENI. The CDR3 has 14 residues.

This CDR3 is CASSPRGGGDQPQHF. In nucleotides, the CDR3 is TGTGCCAGCAGCCCGAGAGGGGGAGGGGATCAGCCCCAGCATTTT. The chain links TRBV7-2 to TRBJ1-5; TRBD1 might be the D (6 bases). Looked up from germline, CDR1 is SGHTA and CDR2 is FQGNSA. This CDR3 comprises 15 residues. Deletions cut 5 bases from V and 5 bases from J, with 16 bases between.

The table lists this clone with a count of one. The genes are TRBV14 and TRBJ1-2; the D gene is possibly TRBD1 (6 bases). Germline V gives CDR1 SGHDN, CDR2 FVKESK. The germline V and J ends were trimmed by 1 base and 10 bases, with 13 bases remaining between them. The CDR3 sequence is 13 residues long. The CDR3 DNA follows: TGTGCCAGCAGCCAAGGCCCTCCAGGGGACTACACCTTC. The encoded protein is CASSQGPPGDYTF.

The chain carries TRBV10-3 and TRBJ2-2, with a possible D match to TRBD2 (6 bases). CDR1 is ENHRY and CDR2 is SYGVKD in the germline V gene. V was pared by 6 bases and J by 7 bases, with 12 bases between. CDR3 length: 13 residues. CDR3 residues: CAIRANSGGELFF. CDR3 bases: TGTGCCATCAGGGCGAATAGCGGCGGGGAGCTGTTTTTT.

The chain carries TRBV7-8 and TRBJ2-1, with a possible D match to TRBD2 (7 bases). The CDR3 is 16 amino acids. The germline V gene has CDR1 SGHVS and CDR2 FQNEAQ. With 0 bases removed from V and 10 bases from J, the gap between germline ends came to 19 bases. This chain's CDR3 is CASSLAGAGAPSEQFF. CDR3 DNA sequence: TGTGCCAGCAGCTTAGCTGGGGCGGGGGCCCCGTCAGAGCAGTTCTTC.

This clone was found a few times. The J gene is TRBJ1-2, the V gene TRBV7-8; D is unresolved. Germline-derived CDR1 and CDR2 are SGHVS and FQNEAQ. The CDR3 consists of 13 residues. Between the trimmed V and J ends, which lost 3 bases and 4 bases, there was a span of 9 bases. CDR3 bases: TGTGCCAGCAGCTTCCAGCAGGCCTATGGCTACACCTTC. Translating it yields CASSFQQAYGYTF.

The chain recombines TRBV19 with TRBJ1-2; tentative D call: TRBD1 (6 bases). Per the germline V gene, CDR1 is LNHDA and CDR2 is SQIVND (reference sequence). V was trimmed by 5 bases and J by 8 bases, leaving 21 bases between them. This CDR3 comprises 15 residues. CDR3 coding DNA: TGTGCCAGTAGTCCTTTCCCGGACAGAGCCCGCGGCTACACCTTC. The encoded protein is CASSPFPDRARGYTF. The full variable domain, in which reference TRBV19 and TRBJ1-2 provide the parts outside the CDR3, is DGGITQSPKYLFRKEGQNVTLSCEQNLNHDAMYWYRQDPGQGLRLIYYSQIVNDFQKGDIAEGYSVSREKKESFPLTVTSAQKNPTAFYLCASSPFPDRARGYTFGSGTRLTVV.

The table lists this clone with a few counts. This chain links TRBV6-6 with TRBJ1-1; 8 bases agree with TRBD1. CDR3 length: 13 residues. Trimming removed 6 bases from V and 4 bases from J; junction bases left unmatched: 4. The V gene's germline CDR1 is MNHNY and CDR2 SVGAGI (reference sequence). The CDR3 loop reads CASSEQGVTEAFF. The CDR3 coding sequence is TGTGCCAGCAGCGAACAGGGGGTCACTGAAGCTTTCTTT.

The chain uses TRBV6-1 and TRBJ2-3, with 8 positions matching TRBD1. This CDR3 region has 14 residues. V shed 4 bases and J 2 bases; nucleotides not matched to a gene: 2. CDR1 and CDR2 from the germline V gene are MNHNS and SASEGT. The CDR3 coding sequence is TGTGCCAGCAGTGGGGACAGGTCCACAGATACGCAGTATTTT. Translated, it gives CASSGDRSTDTQYF.

V and J are TRBV5-1 and TRBJ1-2; 7 nucleotides align to TRBD1. Germline-derived CDR1 and CDR2 are SGHRS and YFSETQ. V trimming: 5 bases; J trimming: 7 bases; junction bases outside the gene matches: 11. This CDR3 is built from 14 residues. The CDR3 spells CASRGDSNSFGYTF. The CDR3 bases are TGCGCCAGCAGGGGGGACAGCAACAGTTTTGGCTACACCTTC.